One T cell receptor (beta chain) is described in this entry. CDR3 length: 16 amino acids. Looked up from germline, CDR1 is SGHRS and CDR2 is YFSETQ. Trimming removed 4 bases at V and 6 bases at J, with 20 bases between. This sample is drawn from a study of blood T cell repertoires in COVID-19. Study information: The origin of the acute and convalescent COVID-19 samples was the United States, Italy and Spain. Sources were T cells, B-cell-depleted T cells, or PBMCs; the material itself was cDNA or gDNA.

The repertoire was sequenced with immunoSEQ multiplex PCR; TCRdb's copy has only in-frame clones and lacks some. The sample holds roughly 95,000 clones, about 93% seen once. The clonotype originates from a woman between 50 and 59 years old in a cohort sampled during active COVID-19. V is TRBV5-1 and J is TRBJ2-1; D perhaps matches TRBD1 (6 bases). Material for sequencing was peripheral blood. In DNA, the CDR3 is TGCGCCAGCAGCAGCCAGGGGCAGGGGAAATCCAATGAGCAGTTCTTC. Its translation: CASSSQGQGKSNEQFF. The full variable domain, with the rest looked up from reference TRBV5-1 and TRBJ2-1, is KAGVTQTPRYLIKTRGQQVTLSCSPISGHRSVSWYQQTPGQGLQFLFEYFSETQRNKGNFPGRFSGRQFSNSRSEMNVSTLELGDSALYLCASSSQGQGKSNEQFFGPGTRLTVL.